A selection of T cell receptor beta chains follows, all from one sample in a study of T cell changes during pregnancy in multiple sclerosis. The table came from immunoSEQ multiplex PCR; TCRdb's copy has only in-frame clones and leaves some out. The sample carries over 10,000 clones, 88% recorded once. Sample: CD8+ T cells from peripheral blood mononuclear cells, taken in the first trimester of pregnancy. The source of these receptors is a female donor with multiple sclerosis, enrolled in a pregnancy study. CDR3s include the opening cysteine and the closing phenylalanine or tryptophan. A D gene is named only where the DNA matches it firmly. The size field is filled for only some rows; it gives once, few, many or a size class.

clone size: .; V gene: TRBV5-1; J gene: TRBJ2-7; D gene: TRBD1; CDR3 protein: CASSYPGTDYEQYF; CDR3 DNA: TGCGCCAGCTCGTACCCCGGGACAGACTACGAGCAGTACTTC
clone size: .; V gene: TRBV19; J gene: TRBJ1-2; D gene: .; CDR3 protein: CASSILTDYGYTF; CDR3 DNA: TGTGCCAGTAGTATTTTAACGGACTATGGCTACACCTTC
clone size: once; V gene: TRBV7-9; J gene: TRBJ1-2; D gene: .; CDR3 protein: CASGGDGYTF; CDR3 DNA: TGTGCCAGCGGGGGGGACGGCTACACCTTC
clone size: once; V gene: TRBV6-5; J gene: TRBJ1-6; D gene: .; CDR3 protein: CASSYEGWNSPLHF; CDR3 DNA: TGTGCCAGCAGTTACGAGGGCTGGAATTCACCCCTCCACTTT
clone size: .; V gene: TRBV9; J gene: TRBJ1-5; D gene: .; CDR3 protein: CASSGEGVYQPQHF; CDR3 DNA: TGTGCCAGCAGCGGTGAAGGGGTTTATCAGCCCCAGCATTTT
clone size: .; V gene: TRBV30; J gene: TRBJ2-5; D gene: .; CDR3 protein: CAWSAWAGRQETQYF; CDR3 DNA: TGTGCCTGGAGCGCTTGGGCGGGGAGACAAGAGACCCAGTACTTC
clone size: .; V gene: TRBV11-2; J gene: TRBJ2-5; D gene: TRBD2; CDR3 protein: CASSIRTSGGPLLETQYF; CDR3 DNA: TGTGCCAGCAGCATTCGGACTAGCGGGGGTCCCCTCCTAGAGACCCAGTACTTC
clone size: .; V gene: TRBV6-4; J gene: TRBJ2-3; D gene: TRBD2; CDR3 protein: CASSDSSSGGLPTQYF; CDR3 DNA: TGTGCCAGCAGTGACTCGAGTAGCGGGGGGCTTCCTACGCAGTATTTT
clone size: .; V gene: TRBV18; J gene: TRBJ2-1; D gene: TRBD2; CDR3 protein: CASSPWVSGGVYNEQFF; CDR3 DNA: TGTGCCAGCTCACCATGGGTCAGCGGGGGGGTCTACAATGAGCAGTTCTTC
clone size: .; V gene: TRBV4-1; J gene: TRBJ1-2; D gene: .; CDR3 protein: CASSHSPGLGYGYTF; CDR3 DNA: TGCGCCAGCAGCCATTCGCCGGGACTCGGCTATGGCTACACCTTC
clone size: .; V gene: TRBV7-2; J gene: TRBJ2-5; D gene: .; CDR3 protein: CASSPSLSPRFTQYF; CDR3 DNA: TGTGCCAGCAGCCCTAGCTTGAGTCCCCGTTTTACCCAGTACTTC
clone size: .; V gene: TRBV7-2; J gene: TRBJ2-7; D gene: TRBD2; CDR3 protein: CASSFWEGGASYEQYF; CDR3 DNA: TGTGCCAGCAGCTTCTGGGAGGGCGGGGCCAGCTACGAGCAGTACTTC
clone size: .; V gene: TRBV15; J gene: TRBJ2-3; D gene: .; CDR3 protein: CATSSGTRDTQYF; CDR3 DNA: TGTGCCACCAGTTCTGGCACGCGGGATACGCAGTATTTT
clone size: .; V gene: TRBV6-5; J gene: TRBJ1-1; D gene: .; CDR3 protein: CASSYSEGNTEAFF; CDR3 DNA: TGTGCCAGCAGTTACTCGGAGGGAAACACTGAAGCTTTCTTT
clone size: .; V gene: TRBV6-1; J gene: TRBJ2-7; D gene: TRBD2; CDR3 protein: CASSESSGGAYEQYF; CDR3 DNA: TGTGCCAGCAGTGAATCTAGCGGGGGGGCCTACGAGCAGTACTTC
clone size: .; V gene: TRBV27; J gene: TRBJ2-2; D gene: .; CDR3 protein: CASSLRGPTGELFF; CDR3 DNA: TGTGCCAGCAGTCTAAGAGGGCCCACCGGGGAGCTGTTTTTT
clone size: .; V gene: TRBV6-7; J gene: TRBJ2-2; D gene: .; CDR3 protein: CASHLAVPREELFF; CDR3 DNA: TGTGCCAGCCATTTAGCGGTTCCGCGGGAGGAGCTGTTTTTT
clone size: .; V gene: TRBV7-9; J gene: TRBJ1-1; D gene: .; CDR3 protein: CASSFVKPGDTEAFF; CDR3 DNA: TGTGCCAGCAGCTTCGTTAAGCCCGGGGACACTGAAGCTTTCTTT
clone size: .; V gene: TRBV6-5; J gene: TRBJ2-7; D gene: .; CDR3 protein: CASSWTGAYEQYF; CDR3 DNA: TGTGCCAGCAGTTGGACCGGGGCCTACGAGCAGTACTTC
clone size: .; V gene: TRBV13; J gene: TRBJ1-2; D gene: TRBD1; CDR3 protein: CASSLPRTGYSGYTF; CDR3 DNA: TGTGCCAGCAGCCTCCCCCGGACAGGGTATAGCGGCTACACCTTC
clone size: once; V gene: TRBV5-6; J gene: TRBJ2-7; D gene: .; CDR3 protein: CASSLQWSYEQYF; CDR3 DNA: TGTGCCAGCAGCTTGCAGTGGTCCTACGAGCAGTACTTC
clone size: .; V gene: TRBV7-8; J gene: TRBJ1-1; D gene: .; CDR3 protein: CASSRGLAENTEAFF; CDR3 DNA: TGTGCCAGCAGTCGAGGGTTAGCCGAGAACACTGAAGCTTTCTTT
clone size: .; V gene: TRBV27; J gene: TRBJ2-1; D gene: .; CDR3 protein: CASSSSGLLNEQFF; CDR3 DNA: TGTGCCAGCAGTTCGTCGGGACTCCTCAATGAGCAGTTCTTC
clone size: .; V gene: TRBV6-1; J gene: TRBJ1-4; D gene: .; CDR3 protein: CASSSGLGHEKLFF; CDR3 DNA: TGTGCCAGCAGCTCGGGACTAGGCCATGAAAAACTGTTTTTT
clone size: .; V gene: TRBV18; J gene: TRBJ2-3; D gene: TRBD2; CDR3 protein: CASSTRHDSSGGAADTQYF; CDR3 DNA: TGTGCCAGCTCAACCAGACACGATTCTAGCGGGGGGGCCGCAGATACGCAGTATTTT
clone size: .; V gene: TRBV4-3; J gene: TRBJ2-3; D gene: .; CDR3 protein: CASSQDWPGHNTDTQYF; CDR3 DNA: TGCGCCAGCAGCCAAGACTGGCCGGGACACAACACAGATACGCAGTATTTT
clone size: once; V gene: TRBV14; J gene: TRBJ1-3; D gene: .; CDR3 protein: CASSEVHFSGNTIYF; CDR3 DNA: TGTGCCAGCAGCGAAGTCCACTTCTCTGGAAACACCATATATTTT
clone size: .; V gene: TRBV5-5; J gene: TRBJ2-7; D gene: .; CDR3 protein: CASSFGDYEQYF; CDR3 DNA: TGTGCCAGCAGCTTCGGAGACTACGAGCAGTACTTC
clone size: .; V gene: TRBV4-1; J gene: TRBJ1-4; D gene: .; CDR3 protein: CASRLRGFNEKLFF; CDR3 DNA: TGCGCCAGCAGGCTGAGGGGGTTTAATGAAAAACTGTTTTTT
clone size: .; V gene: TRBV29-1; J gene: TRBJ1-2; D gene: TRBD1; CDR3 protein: CSVVTGTVYGYTF; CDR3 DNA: TGCAGCGTTGTAACCGGGACAGTCTATGGCTACACCTTC
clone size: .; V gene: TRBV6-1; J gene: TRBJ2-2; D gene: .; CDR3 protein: CASSGLDTHTGELFF; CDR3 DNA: TGTGCCAGCAGTGGACTAGATACCCATACCGGGGAGCTGTTTTTT
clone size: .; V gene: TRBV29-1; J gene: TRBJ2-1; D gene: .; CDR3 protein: CSVDRGDRYNEQFF; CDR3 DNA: TGCAGCGTTGATCGGGGGGACAGGTACAATGAGCAGTTCTTC
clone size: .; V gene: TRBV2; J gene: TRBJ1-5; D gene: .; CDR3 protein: CASSEMGSGNQPQHF; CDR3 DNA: TGTGCCAGCAGTGAAATGGGGTCGGGAAATCAGCCCCAGCATTTT
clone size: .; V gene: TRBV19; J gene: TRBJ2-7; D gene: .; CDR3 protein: CASSIARGGVNSYEQYF; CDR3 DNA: TGTGCCAGTAGTATAGCAAGAGGCGGGGTTAACTCCTACGAGCAGTACTTC
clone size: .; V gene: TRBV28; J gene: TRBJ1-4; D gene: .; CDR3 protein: CASSPRGAANEKLFF; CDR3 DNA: TGTGCCAGCAGCCCCCGGGGGGCGGCTAATGAAAAACTGTTTTTT
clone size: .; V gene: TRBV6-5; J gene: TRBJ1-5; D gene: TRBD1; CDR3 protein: CASGRQGAFNQPQHF; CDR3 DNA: TGTGCCAGCGGAAGACAGGGGGCTTTTAACCAGCCCCAGCATTTT
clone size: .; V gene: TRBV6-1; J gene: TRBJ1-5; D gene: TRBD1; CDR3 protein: CASSPETGPWQPQHF; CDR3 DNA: TGTGCCAGCAGTCCCGAGACAGGGCCCTGGCAGCCCCAGCATTTT
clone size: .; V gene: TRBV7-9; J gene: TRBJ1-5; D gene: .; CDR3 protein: CASSFGQGGDQPQHF; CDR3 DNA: TGTGCCAGCAGCTTCGGGCAGGGTGGCGATCAGCCCCAGCATTTT
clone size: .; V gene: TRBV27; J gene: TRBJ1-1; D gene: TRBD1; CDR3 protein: CASYRGVSANTEAFF; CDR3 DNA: TGTGCCAGCTACAGGGGGGTTTCCGCGAACACTGAAGCTTTCTTT
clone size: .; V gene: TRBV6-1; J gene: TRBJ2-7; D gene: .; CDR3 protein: CASSESAGTTYEQYF; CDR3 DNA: TGTGCCAGCAGTGAATCTGCCGGGACAACCTACGAGCAGTACTTC
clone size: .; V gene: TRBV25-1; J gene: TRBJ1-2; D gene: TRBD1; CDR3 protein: CASSEWDATGQGARGYTF; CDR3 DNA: TGTGCCAGCAGTGAATGGGACGCAACGGGACAGGGGGCCCGCGGCTACACCTTC
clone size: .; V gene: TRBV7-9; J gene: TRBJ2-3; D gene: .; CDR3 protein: CASSSGEGKIADTQYF; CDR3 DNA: TGTGCCAGCAGCTCAGGGGAGGGAAAAATTGCAGATACGCAGTATTTT
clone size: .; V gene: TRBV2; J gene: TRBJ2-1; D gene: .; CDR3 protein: CASRAPDSHPWDEQFF; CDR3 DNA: TGTGCCAGCAGAGCCCCGGACAGCCACCCGTGGGATGAGCAGTTCTTC
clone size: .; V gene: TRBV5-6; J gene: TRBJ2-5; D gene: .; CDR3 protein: CASSFSGEIQETQYF; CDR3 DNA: TGTGCCAGCAGCTTTAGTGGAGAAATCCAAGAGACCCAGTACTTC
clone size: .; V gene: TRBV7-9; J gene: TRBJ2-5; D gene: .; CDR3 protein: CASSPFPVEQETQYF; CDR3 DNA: TGTGCCAGCAGCCCCTTTCCCGTTGAGCAAGAGACCCAGTACTTC
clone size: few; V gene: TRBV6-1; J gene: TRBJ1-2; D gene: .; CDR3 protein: CASSPLGGTSNGYTF; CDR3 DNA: TGTGCCAGCAGCCCCCTGGGGGGGACCTCTAATGGCTACACCTTC
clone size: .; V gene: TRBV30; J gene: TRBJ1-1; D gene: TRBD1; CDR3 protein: CAWRGQGNTEAFF; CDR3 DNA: TGTGCCTGGAGGGGACAGGGGAACACTGAAGCTTTCTTT
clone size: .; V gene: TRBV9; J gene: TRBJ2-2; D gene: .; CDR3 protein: CASSVELANTGELFF; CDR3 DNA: TGTGCCAGCAGCGTAGAACTAGCCAACACCGGGGAGCTGTTTTTT
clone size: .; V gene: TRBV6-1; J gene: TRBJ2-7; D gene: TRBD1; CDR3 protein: CASSEEGTGAYEQYF; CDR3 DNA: TGTGCCAGCAGTGAAGAGGGGACAGGGGCCTACGAGCAGTACTTC
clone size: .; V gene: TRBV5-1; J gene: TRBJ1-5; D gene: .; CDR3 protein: CASSFAGNQPQHF; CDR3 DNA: TGCGCCAGCAGCTTCGCAGGGAATCAGCCCCAGCATTTT
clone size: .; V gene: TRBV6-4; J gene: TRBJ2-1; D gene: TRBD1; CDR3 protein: CASSDRGHNEQFF; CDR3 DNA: TGTGCCAGCAGTGACAGGGGGCACAATGAGCAGTTCTTC
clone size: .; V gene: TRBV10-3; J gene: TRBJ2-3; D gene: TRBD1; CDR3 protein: CAATLGQGESDTQYF; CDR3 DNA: TGTGCCGCCACCCTCGGACAGGGGGAGTCAGATACGCAGTATTTT
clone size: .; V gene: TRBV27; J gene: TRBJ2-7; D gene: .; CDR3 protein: CASRPYMTGDYEQYF; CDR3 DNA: TGTGCCAGCAGACCATATATGACAGGAGACTACGAGCAGTACTTC
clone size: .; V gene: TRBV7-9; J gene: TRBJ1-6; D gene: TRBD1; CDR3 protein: CAGGDSPNSPLHF; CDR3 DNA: TGTGCCGGCGGGGACAGTCCCAATTCACCCCTCCACTTT
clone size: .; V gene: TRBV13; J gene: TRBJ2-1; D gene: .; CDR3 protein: CASSFRGSNEQFF; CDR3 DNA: TGTGCCAGCAGCTTCAGGGGTAGCAATGAGCAGTTCTTC